This TCR beta chain was found in a study of identifying expanded T cells in peripheral blood. The method was immunoSEQ multiplex PCR; TCRdb's version includes in-frame clones alone and lacks a portion of them. This table has approximately 50,000 clones, approximately 79% appearing once. Collection occurred without any documented infections or immune events in donors. General study results and limits: Over two and four weeks, about 15 and 19 clones changed, versus roughly 1.2 between replicates. Across healthy donors, higher total template counts meant significantly greater approximately 2-week count variance.

This clone has just a few counts. What it binds is unknown. The CDR3 consists of 16 residues. The V gene's germline CDR1 is MNHEY and CDR2 SMNVEV (reference sequence). Deletions cut 5 bases from V and 2 bases from J, with 15 bases between. This chain connects TRBV27 to TRBJ2-2; a possible D gene is TRBD1 (6 bases). Specimen: blood. The clonotype comes from a person between 18 and 75 years old in good health. CDR3 amino acids: CASSKGQIINTGELFF. The DNA for the CDR3 is TGTGCCAGCAGTAAAGGACAGATAATAAACACCGGGGAGCTGTTTTTT.